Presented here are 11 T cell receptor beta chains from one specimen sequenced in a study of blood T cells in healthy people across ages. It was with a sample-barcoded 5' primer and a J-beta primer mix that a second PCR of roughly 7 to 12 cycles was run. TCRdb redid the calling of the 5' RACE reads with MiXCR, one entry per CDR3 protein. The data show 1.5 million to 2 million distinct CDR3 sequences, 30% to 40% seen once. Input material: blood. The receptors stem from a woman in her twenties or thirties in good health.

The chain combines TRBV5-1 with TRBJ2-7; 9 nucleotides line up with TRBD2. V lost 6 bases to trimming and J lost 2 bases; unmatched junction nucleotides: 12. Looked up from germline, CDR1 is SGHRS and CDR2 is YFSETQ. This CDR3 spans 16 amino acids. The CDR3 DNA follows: TGCGCCAGCACGTCCCAGAGGGCGGGAGGGACCTACGAGCAGTACTTC. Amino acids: CASTSQRAGGTYEQYF.

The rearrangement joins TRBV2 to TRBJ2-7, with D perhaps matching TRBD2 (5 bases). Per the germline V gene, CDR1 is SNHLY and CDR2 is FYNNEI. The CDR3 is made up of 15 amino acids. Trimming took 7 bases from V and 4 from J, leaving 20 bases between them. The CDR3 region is CASIPGINGPYEQYF. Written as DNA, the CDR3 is TGTGCCAGCATTCCGGGGATAAACGGACCATACGAGCAGTACTTC.

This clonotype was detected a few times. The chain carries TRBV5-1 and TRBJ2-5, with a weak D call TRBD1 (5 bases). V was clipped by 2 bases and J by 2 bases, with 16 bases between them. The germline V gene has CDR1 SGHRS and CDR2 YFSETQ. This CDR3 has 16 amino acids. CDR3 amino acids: CASSFSIGNRQETQYF. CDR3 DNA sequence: TGCGCCAGCAGCTTTTCGATCGGCAACAGGCAAGAGACCCAGTACTTC.

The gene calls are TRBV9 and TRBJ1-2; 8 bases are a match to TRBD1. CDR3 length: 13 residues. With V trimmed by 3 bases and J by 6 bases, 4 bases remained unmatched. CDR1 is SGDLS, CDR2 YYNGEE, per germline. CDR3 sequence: CASSGTGLHGYTF. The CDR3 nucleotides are TGTGCCAGCAGCGGGACAGGGTTACATGGCTACACCTTC.

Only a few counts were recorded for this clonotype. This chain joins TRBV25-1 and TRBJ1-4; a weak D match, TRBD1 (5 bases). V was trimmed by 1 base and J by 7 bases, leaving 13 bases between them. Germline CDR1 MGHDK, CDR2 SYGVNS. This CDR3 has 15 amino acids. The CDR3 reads CASSEWGTGGEKLFF. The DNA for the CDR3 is TGTGCCAGCAGTGAATGGGGCACGGGAGGTGAAAAACTGTTTTTT.

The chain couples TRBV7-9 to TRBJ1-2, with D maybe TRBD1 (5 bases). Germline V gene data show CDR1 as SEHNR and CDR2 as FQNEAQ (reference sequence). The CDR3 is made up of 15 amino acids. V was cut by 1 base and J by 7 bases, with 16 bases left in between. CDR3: CASSLGGTGTLGYTF. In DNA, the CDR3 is TGTGCCAGCAGCTTAGGGGGGACCGGGACTCTTGGCTACACCTTC.

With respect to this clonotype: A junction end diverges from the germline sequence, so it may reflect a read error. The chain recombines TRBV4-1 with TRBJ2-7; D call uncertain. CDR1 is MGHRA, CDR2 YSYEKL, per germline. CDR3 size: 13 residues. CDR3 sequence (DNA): TGCGCCGGCAGCCCGGGCGAAGCCTACGAGCAGTACTTC. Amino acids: CAGSPGEAYEQYF.

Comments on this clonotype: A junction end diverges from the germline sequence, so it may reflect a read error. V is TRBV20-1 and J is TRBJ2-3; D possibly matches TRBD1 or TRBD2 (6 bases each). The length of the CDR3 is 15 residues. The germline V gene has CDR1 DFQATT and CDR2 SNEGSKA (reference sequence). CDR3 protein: CSASSRGRSTDMQYF. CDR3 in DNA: TGCAGTGCTAGTTCTCGGGGGCGGAGCACAGATATGCAGTATTTT.

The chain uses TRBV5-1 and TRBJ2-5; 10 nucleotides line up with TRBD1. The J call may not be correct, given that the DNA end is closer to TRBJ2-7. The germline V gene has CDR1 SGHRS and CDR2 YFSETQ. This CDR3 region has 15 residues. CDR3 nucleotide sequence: TGCGCCAGCAGTCTAGGACAGGGGGTTCAGGGCGAGCAGTACTTC. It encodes CASSLGQGVQGEQYF.

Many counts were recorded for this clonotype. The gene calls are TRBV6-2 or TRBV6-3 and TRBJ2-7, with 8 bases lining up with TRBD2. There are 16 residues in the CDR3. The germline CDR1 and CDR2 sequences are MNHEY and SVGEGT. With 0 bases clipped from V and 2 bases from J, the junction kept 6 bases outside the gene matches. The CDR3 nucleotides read TGTGCCAGCAGTTACTCGAAAACTAGCGGACCCTACGAGCAGTACTTC. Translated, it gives CASSYSKTSGPYEQYF.

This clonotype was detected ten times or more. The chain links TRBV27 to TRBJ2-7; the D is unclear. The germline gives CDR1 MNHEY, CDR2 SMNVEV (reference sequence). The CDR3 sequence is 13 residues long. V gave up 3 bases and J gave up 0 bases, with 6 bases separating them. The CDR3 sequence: CASSFFSSYEQYF. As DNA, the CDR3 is TGTGCCAGCAGTTTCTTTAGCTCCTACGAGCAGTACTTC.